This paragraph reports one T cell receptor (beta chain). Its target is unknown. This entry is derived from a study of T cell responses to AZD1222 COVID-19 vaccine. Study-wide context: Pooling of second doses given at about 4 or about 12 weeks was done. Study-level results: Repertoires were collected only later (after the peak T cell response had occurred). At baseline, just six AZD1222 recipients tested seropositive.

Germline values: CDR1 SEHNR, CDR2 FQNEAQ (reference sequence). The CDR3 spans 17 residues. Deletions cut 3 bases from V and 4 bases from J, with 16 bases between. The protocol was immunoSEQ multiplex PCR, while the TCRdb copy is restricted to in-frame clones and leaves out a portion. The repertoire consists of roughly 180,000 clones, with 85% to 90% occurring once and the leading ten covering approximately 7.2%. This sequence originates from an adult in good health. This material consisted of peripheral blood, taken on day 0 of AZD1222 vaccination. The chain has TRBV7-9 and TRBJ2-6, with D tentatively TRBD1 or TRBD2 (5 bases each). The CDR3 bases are TGTGCCAGCAGCTTGGGGGAGTGGGGCTTAGGGGCCAACGTCCTGACTTTC. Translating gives CASSLGEWGLGANVLTF.